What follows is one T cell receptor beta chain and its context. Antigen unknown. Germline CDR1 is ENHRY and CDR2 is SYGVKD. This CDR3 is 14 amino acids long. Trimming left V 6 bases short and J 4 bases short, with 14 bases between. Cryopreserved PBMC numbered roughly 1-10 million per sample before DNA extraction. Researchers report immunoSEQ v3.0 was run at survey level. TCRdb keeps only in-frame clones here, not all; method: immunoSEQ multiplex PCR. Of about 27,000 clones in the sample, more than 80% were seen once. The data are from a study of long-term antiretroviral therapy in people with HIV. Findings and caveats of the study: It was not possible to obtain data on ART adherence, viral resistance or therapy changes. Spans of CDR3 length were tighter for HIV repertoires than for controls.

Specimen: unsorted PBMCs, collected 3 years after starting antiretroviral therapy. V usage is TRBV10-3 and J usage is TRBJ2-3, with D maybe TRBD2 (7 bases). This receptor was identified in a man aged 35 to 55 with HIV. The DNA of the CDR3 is TGTGCCATCAGCCCCGGGGGGCCGGCAGATACGCAGTATTTT. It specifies CAISPGGPADTQYF.